These 11 T cell receptor beta chains came from one sample sequenced in a study of blood T cell repertoires in COVID-19. The protocol was immunoSEQ multiplex PCR, while the TCRdb copy is restricted to in-frame clones and leaves out a portion. The table records roughly 190,000 clones, approximately 86% of them present only once. Sequencing input: PBMCs or T cells enriched from blood (not recorded which). The receptors stem from a woman younger than 45 who had recovered from COVID-19.

The chain combines TRBV18 with TRBJ1-5, with TRBD1 as a possible D gene (5 bases). The CDR3 extends over 15 amino acids. The V and J ends lost 0 bases and 5 bases respectively, with 11 bases between them. Germline values: CDR1 KGHSH, CDR2 LQKENI. Here the CDR3 DNA reads TGTGCCAGCTCACCACCGGGCAGGGTAGATCAGCCCCAGCATTTT. Its protein is CASSPPGRVDQPQHF.

J is TRBJ2-3 and V is TRBV2; a possible D gene is TRBD2 (5 bases). Germline assignment: CDR1 SNHLY and CDR2 FYNNEI. The CDR3 covers 14 residues. Deletions cut 1 base from V and 4 bases from J, with 9 bases between. CDR3 DNA sequence: TGTGCCAGCAGTGAAGTGGGAGCGGCAGATACGCAGTATTTT. As protein: CASSEVGAADTQYF.

The rearrangement uses TRBV19 and TRBJ1-2; 10 bases match TRBD1. The CDR3 loop spans 14 amino acids. With 7 bases clipped from V and 2 bases from J, the junction kept 4 bases outside the gene matches. CDR1 is LNHDA, CDR2 SQIVND, per germline (reference sequence). The CDR3 DNA sequence: TGTGCCAGTACGCCGGGACAGGGGAACTATGGCTACACCTTC. This translates into CASTPGQGNYGYTF.

The chain employs TRBV25-1 and TRBJ1-3; D perhaps matches TRBD1 (6 bases). This CDR3 is built from 14 residues. V lost 5 bases to trimming and J lost 0 bases, with 8 bases between them. The germline V gene encodes CDR1 MGHDK and CDR2 SYGVNS. The CDR3 coding sequence is TGTGCCAGCAGTCAGGGGAGCTCTGGAAACACCATATATTTT. It is translated as CASSQGSSGNTIYF.

This clone was counted between two and nine times. The rearrangement uses TRBV6-5 and TRBJ1-1; 10 bases line up with TRBD1. The CDR3 is 15 amino acids. Germline lookup yields CDR1 MNHEY and CDR2 SVGAGI. With 5 bases clipped from V and 6 bases from J, the junction kept 9 bases outside the gene matches. CDR3 loop: CASSTRTGGVAEAFF. CDR3 nucleotide sequence: TGTGCCAGCAGTACCCGGACAGGGGGGGTGGCTGAAGCTTTCTTT.

The CDR3 DNA is TGTGCCTGGACCGGGACAGTCAATCAGCCCCAGCATTTT. Protein product: CAWTGTVNQPQHF. This chain joins TRBV30 and TRBJ1-5, with TRBD1 matching over 7 bases. The CDR3 covers 13 residues. Germline loops: CDR1 GTSNPN, CDR2 SVGIG (reference sequence). The V gene end was trimmed by 4 bases and the J gene end by 3 bases; junction bases not matched to a gene: 3. Based on the CDR3 plus reference TRBV30 and TRBJ1-5, the full variable domain is SQTIHQWPATLVQPVGSPLSLECTVEGTSNPNLYWYRQAAGRGLQLLFYSVGIGQISSEVPQNLSASRPQDRQFILSSKKLLLSDSGFYLCAWTGTVNQPQHFGDGTRLSIL.

The chain couples TRBV2 to TRBJ2-5; 7 nucleotides line up with TRBD1. CDR3 length equals 15 residues. In germline, CDR1 is SNHLY, CDR2 FYNNEI. Losses at the gene ends were 4 bases for V and 3 bases for J; bases not matched to a gene: 8. The CDR3 loop is CASSGLGTVKETQYF. The CDR3 DNA reads as TGTGCCAGCAGTGGGTTAGGGACAGTGAAAGAGACCCAGTACTTC. Combining the CDR3 with reference TRBV2 and TRBJ2-5 gives the whole variable domain EPEVTQTPSHQVTQMGQEVILRCVPISNHLYFYWYRQILGQKVEFLVSFYNNEISEKSEIFDDQFSVERPDGSNFTLKIRSTKLEDSAMYFCASSGLGTVKETQYFGPGTRLLVL.

Concerning this clone itself: The identical CDR3 is also encoded by other nucleotide sequences in the sample. The chain carries TRBV5-1 and TRBJ1-1; 8 bases match TRBD1. Per germline, CDR1 SGHRS and CDR2 YFSETQ. V shed 2 bases, J shed 2 bases, and the junction held 2 bases outside the gene matches. CDR3 length: 14 residues. Here the CDR3 reads CASSFDRGNTEAFF. The CDR3 DNA follows: TGCGCCAGCAGCTTTGACAGGGGAAACACTGAAGCTTTCTTT.

The gene calls are TRBV2 and TRBJ2-5; 8 bases align to TRBD1. In germline, CDR1 is SNHLY, CDR2 FYNNEI. V was pared by 2 bases and J by 5 bases, with 7 bases of the junction left unmatched. The CDR3 totals 15 residues. CDR3 sequence (DNA): TGTGCCAGCAGTGAATTGACAGGGGTGGGCGAGACCCAGTACTTC. This sequence encodes CASSELTGVGETQYF.

This sequence joins TRBV10-3 and TRBJ1-4, with no clear D. V lost 0 bases, J lost 8 bases, and 16 bases lay in between. Germline V gene data show CDR1 as ENHRY and CDR2 as SYGVKD. The CDR3 is made up of 16 amino acids. The CDR3 reads CAISESSQEVDEKLFF. The CDR3 nucleotides read TGTGCCATCAGTGAGTCGTCTCAGGAGGTAGACGAAAAACTGTTTTTT.

The V and J genes are TRBV5-4 and TRBJ1-5; D remains unclear. There are 16 residues in the CDR3. CDR1 and CDR2 (germline): SGHNT, YYREEE (reference sequence). Deletions cut 2 bases from V and 4 bases from J, with 16 bases between. CDR3: CASSFFSRGSNQPQHF. CDR3 bases: TGTGCCAGCAGCTTCTTTAGCCGGGGATCTAATCAGCCCCAGCATTTT.